The 17 T cell receptor beta chains below were found in one sample sequenced in a study of shared clonotypes between healthy human individuals. Clones were read by immunoSEQ multiplex PCR, and TCRdb kept only the in-frame ones, dropping some. Of a few hundred thousand clones listed, around 95% are singletons. Terminally differentiated effector memory CD45RA+ cells were excluded from the naive CD8 cells, which were CD45RO-negative and positively selected for CCR7. The sample consisted of naive CD8+ T cells sorted from blood. The source of these receptors is a woman aged 30 to 39 in good health.

The genes are TRBV5-4 and TRBJ2-7; D uncertain. Germline CDR1 is SGHNT and CDR2 is YYREEE (reference sequence). Trimming took off 4 bases at V and 3 bases at J, with 11 bases between the two ends. The length of the CDR3 is 13 residues. The CDR3 bases are TGTGCCAGCAGCCGCCCAGACGGCTACGAGCAGTACTTC. It encodes CASSRPDGYEQYF.

The chain has TRBV14 and TRBJ2-5, with D perhaps TRBD2 (6 bases). V was trimmed by 0 bases and J by 2 bases, leaving 16 bases between them. Germline V gene lookup returns CDR1 SGHDN and CDR2 FVKESK. The CDR3 totals 17 residues. The CDR3 loop reads CASSQDQRRDFQETQYF. The DNA of the CDR3 is TGTGCCAGCAGCCAAGATCAAAGAAGGGACTTTCAAGAGACCCAGTACTTC.

The CDR3 is CASSPQVGRGYEQYF. The DNA for the CDR3 is TGTGCCAGCAGCCCTCAGGTAGGCAGGGGGTACGAGCAGTACTTC. This chain links TRBV21-1 with TRBJ2-7; the table's D gene call, TRBD1, was not cross checked with the DNA. TRBV21-1 is marked as a pseudogene. This CDR3 spans 15 amino acids.

The chain couples TRBV5-1 to TRBJ2-5; 9 nucleotides match TRBD1. Germline CDR1 reads SGHRS; CDR2 reads YFSETQ. The CDR3 length is 15 residues. Trimming took 5 bases from V and 4 from J; bases not matched to a gene: 9. The CDR3 DNA is TGCGCCAGCAGTTATGACAGGGGGAAATCAGAGACCCAGTACTTC. It encodes CASSYDRGKSETQYF.

V is TRBV5-6 and J is TRBJ2-5, with 8 positions matching TRBD1. The ends lost 2 bases at V and 6 bases at J; junction bases unmatched: 6. This CDR3 contains 14 residues. Germline loops: CDR1 SGHDT, CDR2 YYEEEE. The CDR3 nucleotides read TGTGCCAGCAGCTTCGGACAGGGTCACAAGACCCAGTACTTC. The encoded protein is CASSFGQGHKTQYF.

J is TRBJ2-1 and V is TRBV27; D not resolved. CDR1 is MNHEY, CDR2 SMNVEV, per germline (reference sequence). Trimming left V 8 bases short and J 6 bases short, with 14 bases between. This CDR3 has 13 amino acids. The DNA of the CDR3 is TGTGCCAGCGGATCTCACGGCACCAATGAGCAGTTCTTC. Its translation: CASGSHGTNEQFF.

The chain combines TRBV7-9 with TRBJ2-7, with TRBD1 matching 7 bases. Per germline, CDR1 SEHNR and CDR2 FQNEAQ (reference sequence). The CDR3 contains 14 residues. J was trimmed by 0 bases and V by 4 bases; bases with no gene match: 3. CDR3 sequence reads: CASSYYRGSYEQYF. The CDR3 DNA sequence: TGTGCCAGCAGCTACTACAGGGGCTCCTACGAGCAGTACTTC. Based on the CDR3 plus reference TRBV7-9 and TRBJ2-7, the full variable domain is DTGVSQNPRHKITKRGQNVTFRCDPISEHNRLYWYRQTLGQGPEFLTYFQNEAQLEKSRLLSDRFSAERPKGSFSTLEIQRTEQGDSAMYLCASSYYRGSYEQYFGPGTRLTVT.

V usage is TRBV7-2 and J usage is TRBJ2-3; 8 nucleotides match TRBD2. V was pared by 7 bases and J by 1 base, with 13 bases of the junction left unmatched. This CDR3 comprises 17 residues. Germline CDR1 SGHTA, CDR2 FQGNSA. Written as DNA, the CDR3 is TGTGCCAGCACCTTTAGGGGCAGCGGGAGTGGCACAGATACGCAGTATTTT. Its translation is CASTFRGSGSGTDTQYF.

The chain combines TRBV28 with TRBJ1-5; perhaps TRBD1 as D (6 bases). Trimming removed 6 bases from V and 2 bases from J, with 11 bases in between. The germline gives CDR1 MDHEN, CDR2 SYDVKM. This CDR3 is built from 14 residues. CDR3 in DNA: TGTGCCAGCAGCCTGGGACATCGCAATCAGCCCCAGCATTTT. It is translated as CASSLGHRNQPQHF. Full variable domain (remainder filled in from reference TRBV28 and TRBJ1-5): DVKVTQSSRYLVKRTGEKVFLECVQDMDHENMFWYRQDPGLGLRLIYFSYDVKMKEKGDIPEGYSVSREKKERFSLILESASTNQTSMYLCASSLGHRNQPQHFGDGTRLSIL.

The chain has TRBV11-2 and TRBJ2-3; D remains unclear. Germline CDR1 is SGHAT and CDR2 is FQNNGV. The CDR3 is 14 residues long. V was trimmed by 2 bases and J by 4 bases, leaving 10 bases between them. In nucleotides, the CDR3 is TGTGCCAGCAGCTTAAAGGCCGCACCAGATACGCAGTATTTT. This encodes CASSLKAAPDTQYF.

The chain recombines TRBV10-3 with TRBJ1-5; 7 bases match TRBD1. Trimming cost V 3 bases and J 4 bases; bases outside gene matches: 24. Looked up from germline, CDR1 is ENHRY and CDR2 is SYGVKD. The CDR3 loop spans 21 amino acids. The DNA for the CDR3 is TGTGCCATCAGTGAAGTAGGGCGGGGAGGGGGCGAAAATGGACCTAATCAGCCCCAGCATTTT. Amino acid sequence: CAISEVGRGGGENGPNQPQHF.

The gene calls are TRBV10-3 and TRBJ2-7, with TRBD1 matching 9 bases. The germline gives CDR1 ENHRY, CDR2 SYGVKD. Trimming at V came to 6 bases and at J to 2 bases, leaving 11 bases not matched to a gene. The CDR3 contains 16 residues. CDR3 coding DNA: TGTGCCATCAGCGGGTTGGGGGACAGGGAGACCTACGAGCAGTACTTC. Translated, it gives CAISGLGDRETYEQYF.

The chain combines TRBV2 with TRBJ2-1, with 8 positions matching TRBD1. After removal of 7 bases from V and 7 bases from J, the junction contained 9 bases not matched to a gene. The germline CDR1 and CDR2 sequences are SNHLY and FYNNEI. CDR3 length: 14 amino acids. CDR3 nucleotide sequence: TGTGCCAGCAAGACTAGACAGGGGAGAAATGAGCAGTTCTTC. This translates into CASKTRQGRNEQFF.

The V gene is TRBV27, the J gene TRBJ2-7, with D possibly being TRBD2 (6 bases). The CDR3 consists of 14 residues. Germline CDR1 is MNHEY and CDR2 is SMNVEV (reference sequence). The V end was cut by 6 bases, the J end by 2 bases, with 14 bases between. The CDR3 here is CASRGGTRAYEQYF. The CDR3, as DNA: TGTGCCAGCAGGGGCGGGACCCGTGCCTACGAGCAGTACTTC.

V is TRBV28 and J is TRBJ2-5; D is ambiguous. The DNA end favors TRBJ2-7, so the J call may be wrong. Germline CDR1 MDHEN, CDR2 SYDVKM. The CDR3 is 12 amino acids. The CDR3 here is CASSFMGYEQYF. CDR3 nucleotide sequence: TGTGCCAGCAGTTTCATGGGCTACGAGCAGTACTTC.

V and J are TRBV27 and TRBJ2-1, with a weak D call TRBD1 (6 bases). Germline V gives CDR1 MNHEY, CDR2 SMNVEV (reference sequence). Trimming pared 3 bases from V and 4 bases from J, leaving 13 bases between. The CDR3 length is 15 residues. The CDR3 nucleotides are TGTGCCAGCAGTTTCTCCCCTACAGGGTACAATGAGCAGTTCTTC. The encoded protein is CASSFSPTGYNEQFF.

The rearrangement uses TRBV10-1 and TRBJ2-3; maybe TRBD2 (5 bases). The CDR3 is made up of 15 amino acids. CDR1 is WNHNN, CDR2 SYGVQD, per germline (reference sequence). V dropped 0 bases and J dropped 2 bases, with 9 bases sitting between them. The CDR3 bases are TGCGCCAGCAGTGAGTCTCCGGACTTCACAGATACGCAGTATTTT. Residues: CASSESPDFTDTQYF.